This entry lists 26 T cell receptor beta chains sequenced from one sample in a study of STAT5B mutations in CD4+ large granular lymphocyte leukemia. Data came from immunoSEQ multiplex PCR; TCRdb stores just in-frame clones and leaves some out. The sample lists under 40,000 clones; about 77% were seen once. The sample was CD4+ T cells from blood buffy coats. Every receptor here comes from a human donor in good health.

The chain links TRBV6-1 to TRBJ2-1; 12 bases line up with TRBD2. V was clipped by 4 bases and J by 5 bases; unmatched bases: 6. Germline CDR1 is MNHNS and CDR2 is SASEGT. This CDR3 spans 16 amino acids. The CDR3 region is CASSALTSGGNNEQFF. The DNA of the CDR3 is TGTGCCAGCAGTGCCCTGACTAGCGGGGGTAACAATGAGCAGTTCTTC.

This clone has a single count. The CDR3 protein is CASSGRLVGGYTF. The CDR3 nucleotides read TGTGCCAGCAGTGGGCGCCTCGTAGGTGGCTACACCTTC. This chain joins TRBV6-5 and TRBJ1-2, with D unclear. V shed 5 bases and J shed 7 bases, with 14 bases lying between them. This CDR3 contains 13 residues. Germline V CDR1 and CDR2: MNHEY, SVGAGI.

The chain links TRBV7-9 to TRBJ1-1; D gene ambiguous. The CDR3 is made up of 13 amino acids. Trimming removed 1 base from V and 3 bases from J, with 6 bases in between. Germline V gene lookup returns CDR1 SEHNR and CDR2 FQNEAQ (reference sequence). The CDR3 loop is CASSLVEYTEAFF. The CDR3 DNA follows: TGTGCCAGCAGCTTAGTGGAGTACACTGAAGCTTTCTTT.

This chain connects TRBV6-1 to TRBJ2-5, with no clear D. Deletions cut 9 bases from V and 4 bases from J, with 9 bases between. The CDR3 consists of 11 residues. Germline V gene sequence: CDR1 MNHNS, CDR2 SASEGT. Here the CDR3 reads CASLVAETQYF. Here the CDR3 DNA reads TGTGCCAGTCTGGTCGCAGAGACCCAGTACTTC.

This chain uses TRBV15 with TRBJ1-5; D unclear. The germline gives CDR1 LNHNV, CDR2 YYDKDF (reference sequence). V shed 6 bases and J shed 1 base, with 10 bases lying between them. CDR3 length equals 14 residues. The CDR3 reads CATSGSSSNQPQHF. The CDR3 DNA follows: TGTGCCACCAGTGGCTCGTCGAGCAATCAGCCCCAGCATTTT.

The chain combines TRBV6-5 with TRBJ2-3, with 9 nucleotides matching TRBD2. With 2 bases clipped from V and 5 bases from J, the junction kept 5 bases outside the gene matches. Germline V lookup: CDR1 MNHEY, CDR2 SVGAGI. The CDR3 is 15 amino acids. CDR3 sequence: CASSYGGLAGDTQYF. The CDR3 DNA reads TGTGCCAGCAGTTACGGGGGACTAGCAGGAGATACGCAGTATTTT.

In this sample, this clone turned up a few times. The rearrangement uses TRBV9 and TRBJ1-1, with 7 bases identical to TRBD1. This CDR3 has 15 residues. After removal of 3 bases from V and 3 bases from J, the junction contained 8 bases not matched to a gene. Germline values: CDR1 SGDLS, CDR2 YYNGEE. CDR3 sequence (DNA): TGTGCCAGCAGCGCTGGACAGGACTTCTACACTGAAGCTTTCTTT. Residues: CASSAGQDFYTEAFF.

The rearrangement links TRBV9 to TRBJ2-6, with D perhaps TRBD1 (5 bases). Germline assignment: CDR1 SGDLS and CDR2 YYNGEE. This CDR3 comprises 17 residues. The ends were cut back, 2 bases at V and 0 bases at J, with 12 bases in the middle. The CDR3 nucleotides are TGTGCCAGCAGCGTGGGGCCGACGCGCTCTGGGGCCAACGTCCTGACTTTC. This sequence encodes CASSVGPTRSGANVLTF. Using reference TRBV9 and TRBJ2-6 for the parts outside the CDR3, the full variable domain is DSGVTQTPKHLITATGQRVTLRCSPRSGDLSVYWYQQSLDQGLQFLIQYYNGEERAKGNILERFSAQQFPDLHSELNLSSLELGDSALYFCASSVGPTRSGANVLTFGAGSRLTVL.

The chain recombines TRBV30 with TRBJ2-3; 12 nucleotides align to TRBD2. The CDR3 covers 19 residues. CDR1 GTSNPN and CDR2 SVGIG come from the germline V gene (reference sequence). V trimming: 4 bases; J trimming: 0 bases; junction bases outside the gene matches: 14. The CDR3 loop is CAWTPGTSGRILSTDTQYF. DNA of the CDR3: TGTGCCTGGACCCCCGGGACTAGCGGGCGCATTCTAAGCACAGATACGCAGTATTTT.

This clone was recorded a few times. The chain employs TRBV10-1 and TRBJ2-3, with D tentatively TRBD1 or TRBD2 (5 bases each). Germline loops: CDR1 WNHNN, CDR2 SYGVQD (reference sequence). The V end lost 2 bases, the J end lost 0 bases, and 9 bases lay between the germline ends. The CDR3 is 15 amino acids. As DNA, the CDR3 is TGCGCCAGCAGTGAGGAGGGGCTCAGCACAGATACGCAGTATTTT. The encoded protein is CASSEEGLSTDTQYF.

This chain uses TRBV19 with TRBJ2-2, with 8 bases identical to TRBD2. The CDR3 is 15 amino acids. V was pared by 6 bases and J by 1 base, with 4 bases of the junction left unmatched. Germline assignment: CDR1 LNHDA and CDR2 SQIVND (reference sequence). The CDR3 loop reads CASRRLALNTGELFF. The CDR3 region has the DNA TGTGCCAGTAGGCGACTAGCGCTGAACACCGGGGAGCTGTTTTTT.

V gene TRBV7-9 combines with J gene TRBJ2-6, with a weak D call TRBD1 (6 bases). CDR1 SEHNR and CDR2 FQNEAQ come from the germline V gene (reference sequence). The length of the CDR3 is 15 residues. V was trimmed by 4 bases and J by 9 bases, leaving 16 bases between them. Here the CDR3 reads CASSSPGDGGNVLTF. In DNA form, the CDR3 reads TGTGCCAGCAGCTCCCCAGGGGATGGCGGCAACGTCCTGACTTTC.

This clone came up a few times. The chain uses TRBV7-9 and TRBJ1-1; TRBD1 is a possible D gene (5 bases). V was pared by 5 bases and J by 1 base, with 20 bases between. The CDR3 runs to 17 residues. Germline values: CDR1 SEHNR, CDR2 FQNEAQ (reference sequence). The CDR3 bases are TGTGCCAGCAGCATTTGGGAGGGACTTTGGGCGAACACTGAAGCTTTCTTT. Amino acids: CASSIWEGLWANTEAFF.

The chain combines TRBV7-9 with TRBJ2-7; possibly TRBD1 or TRBD2 for D (5 bases each). The CDR3 contains 15 residues. The germline V and J ends were trimmed by 5 bases and 3 bases, with 17 bases remaining between them. CDR1 is SEHNR and CDR2 is FQNEAQ in the germline V gene (reference sequence). The CDR3 coding sequence is TGTGCCAGCAGCCCCGGGGCGGCGGGCAGCTACGAGCAGTACTTC. It is translated as CASSPGAAGSYEQYF.

The chain combines TRBV25-1 with TRBJ1-1; D unclear. The CDR3 covers 12 residues. The V and J ends lost 6 bases and 1 base respectively, with 6 bases between them. CDR1 is MGHDK, CDR2 SYGVNS, per germline. The CDR3 reads CASRIGNTEAFF. The CDR3 region has the DNA TGTGCCAGCAGGATAGGGAACACTGAAGCTTTCTTT.

The V call is TRBV7-8, the J call TRBJ1-5; 9 nucleotides align to TRBD1. Trimming took 4 bases from V and 6 from J; bases not matched to a gene: 7. CDR3 length: 15 residues. Germline V gene sequence: CDR1 SGHVS, CDR2 FQNEAQ. CDR3 sequence: CASSYSDRGPQPQHF. The CDR3, as DNA: TGTGCCAGCAGCTACTCGGACAGGGGCCCTCAGCCCCAGCATTTT.

CDR3 nucleotide sequence: TGTGCCAGCAGCGTAGAGTGGGATTCACCCCTCCACTTT. This gives the protein CASSVEWDSPLHF. J is TRBJ1-6 and V is TRBV9; D unclear. This CDR3 is built from 13 residues. V was pared by 0 bases and J by 8 bases, with 6 bases between. Germline-derived CDR1 and CDR2 are SGDLS and YYNGEE.

V and J are TRBV7-2 and TRBJ2-7; tentative D call: TRBD1 (5 bases). Trimming pared 3 bases from V and 6 bases from J, leaving 27 bases between. Germline V gives CDR1 SGHTA, CDR2 FQGNSA. CDR3 size: 18 residues. The CDR3 coding sequence is TGTGCCAGCAGCTTGAAGTTAGGCTCACAGGTTCCTCTGGCCGAGCAGTACTTC. This gives the protein CASSLKLGSQVPLAEQYF.

This chain joins TRBV6-1 and TRBJ1-5, with D unclear. The CDR3 contains 14 residues. The V end lost 0 bases, the J end lost 4 bases, and 7 bases lay between the germline ends. CDR1 is MNHNS and CDR2 is SASEGT in the germline V gene. The CDR3 loop reads CASSEAGWNQPQHF. The CDR3 nucleotides are TGTGCCAGCAGTGAAGCCGGGTGGAATCAGCCCCAGCATTTT.

The CDR3, as DNA: TGTGCCACCCGGGGTTTGGCTGACAATGAGCAGTTCTTC. It translates to CATRGLADNEQFF. The chain uses TRBV15 and TRBJ2-1; D perhaps matches TRBD2 (5 bases). The CDR3 loop spans 13 amino acids. Germline CDR1 and CDR2: LNHNV and YYDKDF (reference sequence). V shed 8 bases and J shed 5 bases, with 13 bases lying between them. Supplemented by reference TRBV15 and TRBJ2-1, the full variable domain reads DAMVIQNPRYQVTQFGKPVTLSCSQTLNHNVMYWYQQKSSQAPKLLFHYYDKDFNNEADTPDNFQSRRPNTSFCFLDIRSPGLGDTAMYLCATRGLADNEQFFGPGTRLTVL.

This chain uses TRBV30 with TRBJ2-2, with D tentatively TRBD1 (5 bases). V lost 4 bases and J 7 bases, leaving 7 bases between the germline ends. CDR1 is GTSNPN and CDR2 is SVGIG in the germline V gene (reference sequence). The CDR3 length is 11 residues. CDR3 DNA: TGTGCCTGGAAAGGGGTCGGGGAGCTGTTTTTT. Protein: CAWKGVGELFF.

This chain joins TRBV7-9 and TRBJ2-5, with D possibly matching TRBD1 (6 bases). The CDR3 is 15 amino acids. Germline CDR1 SEHNR, CDR2 FQNEAQ (reference sequence). V was clipped by 3 bases and J by 2 bases, with 13 bases between them. The CDR3 loop is CASSFMGDKQETQYF. The CDR3 DNA reads as TGTGCCAGCAGCTTTATGGGGGACAAGCAAGAGACCCAGTACTTC.

The table lists this clone with a count of one. The genes are TRBV9 and TRBJ2-5, with 11 bases matching TRBD2. Germline values: CDR1 SGDLS, CDR2 YYNGEE. The ends lost 0 bases at V and 2 bases at J; junction bases unmatched: 9. The CDR3 totals 18 residues. Written as DNA, the CDR3 is TGTGCCAGCAGCGTAGGACGCCTAGCGGGGGGTCTGCAAGAGACCCAGTACTTC. Its translation is CASSVGRLAGGLQETQYF.

This clone was found a few times. The V call is TRBV6-1, the J call TRBJ1-2; the D gene is possibly TRBD1 (6 bases). The CDR3 spans 15 residues. Germline values: CDR1 MNHNS, CDR2 SASEGT. The V and J ends lost 1 base and 6 bases respectively, with 15 bases between them. The CDR3 region is CASSEVGGRDNGYTF. The CDR3 nucleotides read TGTGCCAGCAGTGAAGTGGGGGGCAGGGATAATGGCTACACCTTC.

J is TRBJ2-3 and V is TRBV5-1; the D gene is possibly TRBD1 (5 bases). V lost 0 bases, J lost 1 base, and 12 bases lay in between. The germline V gene encodes CDR1 SGHRS and CDR2 YFSETQ. The CDR3 totals 16 residues. CDR3 bases: TGCGCCAGCAGCTTGGACGGGCAAGGGGGCACAGATACGCAGTATTTT. Its protein product is CASSLDGQGGTDTQYF.

The rearrangement joins TRBV4-3 to TRBJ1-5; D is unclear. The CDR3 has 14 amino acids. The V end was cut by 0 bases, the J end by 2 bases, with 5 bases between. Germline-derived CDR1 and CDR2 are LGHNA and YSLEER. As DNA, the CDR3 is TGCGCCAGCAGCCAAGATTACCGCAATCAGCCCCAGCATTTT. It translates to CASSQDYRNQPQHF.